The 24 T cell receptor beta chains presented below share a single source sample, sequenced in a study of OX40 agonist ivuxolimab in advanced cancers. TCRdb's copy holds only in-frame clones and misses some; the assay was immunoSEQ multiplex PCR. The table lists approximately 56,000 clones, approximately 78% of them singletons. Sequencing used CD4+ or CD8+ T cells sorted from blood, obtained in a trial of the OX40 agonist ivuxolimab. The receptors derive from an adult with an advanced solid tumor such as melanoma, head and neck, liver or kidney cancer.

The chain recombines TRBV7-2 with TRBJ1-6; D might be TRBD1 (5 bases). Germline assignment: CDR1 SGHTA and CDR2 FQGNSA. This CDR3 has 14 amino acids. V shed 4 bases and J shed 7 bases, with 11 bases lying between them. Written as DNA, the CDR3 is TGTGCCAGCAGCTCCCCGGGGCCGAATTCACCCCTCCACTTT. It specifies CASSSPGPNSPLHF.

This clone was counted a single time. CDR3 bases: TGCGCCAGCAGCCCCGGGGCCAGCAATCAGCCCCAGCATTTT. It codes for CASSPGASNQPQHF. The chain links TRBV4-1 to TRBJ1-5; TRBD1 might be the D (5 bases). Germline V lookup: CDR1 MGHRA, CDR2 YSYEKL. V lost 4 bases to trimming and J lost 1 base, with 8 bases between them. The CDR3 runs to 14 residues.

V usage is TRBV7-8 and J usage is TRBJ1-5, with D uncertain. Trimming stripped 1 base from V and 9 bases from J, with 10 bases between. This CDR3 comprises 13 residues. Germline V gene data show CDR1 as SGHVS and CDR2 as FQNEAQ. CDR3 DNA: TGTGCCAGCAGCTTAGAGGTAGACCTGCCCCAGCATTTT. It encodes CASSLEVDLPQHF.

Regarding this clone: One base away lies a much larger clone, so this may be a sequencing read error. The gene calls are TRBV27 and TRBJ1-4, with unresolved D. Germline V lookup: CDR1 MNHEY, CDR2 SMNVEV (reference sequence). This CDR3 has 17 residues. The CDR3, as DNA: TGTACCAGCAGTTGGCGGGCGGTCCGGCTTAACGGTGAAAAACTGTTTTTT. This sequence encodes CTSSWRAVRLNGEKLFF.

The chain employs TRBV5-1 and TRBJ2-5; TRBD2 agrees at 7 bases. This CDR3 has 16 amino acids. V dropped 1 base and J dropped 0; count of bases not matched to a gene: 6. Germline CDR1 reads SGHRS; CDR2 reads YFSETQ. This CDR3 reads CASSLTGRVYQETQYF. CDR3 DNA: TGCGCCAGCAGCTTGACGGGGAGGGTGTACCAAGAGACCCAGTACTTC.

The sample holds one count of this clone. CDR3 sequence reads: CASSARDLYQETQYF. The DNA for the CDR3 is TGTGCCAGCAGCGCCCGAGACTTGTACCAAGAGACCCAGTACTTC. The rearrangement joins TRBV5-4 to TRBJ2-5, with unresolved D. Per germline, CDR1 SGHNT and CDR2 YYREEE (reference sequence). This CDR3 is 15 amino acids long. Trimming pared 4 bases from V and 0 bases from J, leaving 13 bases between.

The chain couples TRBV25-1 to TRBJ1-2; D not certain. Deletions cut 2 bases from V and 7 bases from J, with 11 bases between. The CDR3 is 13 residues long. Germline assignment: CDR1 MGHDK and CDR2 SYGVNS. This CDR3 is CASSEVNQGGYTF. CDR3 in DNA: TGTGCCAGCAGTGAAGTAAATCAAGGTGGCTACACCTTC.

The chain joins TRBV11-3 to TRBJ2-1; 10 nucleotides line up with TRBD2. Germline V CDR1 and CDR2: SGHNT, YENEEA. The CDR3 sequence is 16 residues long. The V and J ends lost 1 base and 5 bases, in that order; junction bases with no gene match: 5. This CDR3 is CASSLGIAGGHNEQFF. The CDR3 DNA sequence: TGTGCCAGCAGCTTAGGCATAGCGGGGGGTCACAATGAGCAGTTCTTC.

V is TRBV2 and J is TRBJ1-2; no reliable D call. The CDR3 extends over 13 amino acids. The V gene lost 7 bases and the J gene lost 0 bases, with 9 bases spanning the gap. Germline CDR1 SNHLY, CDR2 FYNNEI. Written as DNA, the CDR3 is TGTGCCAGCAACCCGACACCTAACTATGGCTACACCTTC. Encoded protein: CASNPTPNYGYTF.

In nucleotides, the CDR3 is TGTGCCAGCACGAGGCAAGGCGGCAGACAAGAGACCCAGTACTTC. It translates to CASTRQGGRQETQYF. This rearrangement joins TRBV9 to TRBJ2-5; D is uncertain. CDR1 SGDLS and CDR2 YYNGEE come from the germline V gene. The CDR3 runs to 15 residues. Trimming pared 6 bases from V and 2 bases from J, leaving 17 bases between. Complete variable domain (other parts from reference TRBV9 and TRBJ2-5): DSGVTQTPKHLITATGQRVTLRCSPRSGDLSVYWYQQSLDQGLQFLIQYYNGEERAKGNILERFSAQQFPDLHSELNLSSLELGDSALYFCASTRQGGRQETQYFGPGTRLLVL.

The J gene is TRBJ1-1, the V gene TRBV11-2, with a possible D match to TRBD1 (5 bases). Germline values: CDR1 SGHAT, CDR2 FQNNGV. V lost 5 bases to trimming and J lost 3 bases, with 10 bases between them. The CDR3 is 13 residues long. Here the CDR3 reads CASSAGRHTEAFF. In DNA form, the CDR3 reads TGTGCCAGCAGCGCGGGACGGCACACTGAAGCTTTCTTT.

The rearrangement joins TRBV7-2 to TRBJ1-4; 10 positions agree with TRBD1. V shed 5 bases and J 7 bases; nucleotides not matched to a gene: 7. From germline, CDR1 is SGHTA and CDR2 FQGNSA. The CDR3 totals 15 residues. The CDR3 DNA sequence: TGTGCCAGCAGCCCGCGGGACAGGGGACGTGAAAAACTGTTTTTT. This translates into CASSPRDRGREKLFF.

This clone was seen a handful of times. The gene calls are TRBV7-9 and TRBJ2-7, with TRBD1 matching 7 bases. J gave up 6 bases and V 1 base, and 3 bases lay outside the gene matches. The CDR3 runs 13 residues. Germline CDR1 reads SEHNR; CDR2 reads FQNEAQ (reference sequence). The CDR3, as DNA: TGTGCCAGCAGCTTAGAAGGGACAGCCGAGCAGTACTTC. This sequence encodes CASSLEGTAEQYF.

The chain links TRBV10-2 to TRBJ2-7, with a tentative D call TRBD2 (6 bases). Trimming stripped 0 bases from V and 3 bases from J, with 6 bases between. Germline V lookup: CDR1 WSHSY, CDR2 SAAADI. The CDR3 is 13 amino acids. CDR3 sequence reads: CASSESGSYEQYF. The DNA of the CDR3 is TGCGCCAGCAGTGAGTCCGGGAGCTACGAGCAGTACTTC.

The chain is built from TRBV19 and TRBJ2-2, with D perhaps TRBD2 (6 bases). The CDR3 contains 15 residues. The V end was cut by 2 bases, the J end by 6 bases, with 13 bases between. Germline CDR1 LNHDA, CDR2 SQIVND (reference sequence). CDR3 bases: TGTGCCAGTAGTATATTAGGAGGGTCGGCCGGGGAGCTGTTTTTT. This translates into CASSILGGSAGELFF.

The rearrangement joins TRBV28 to TRBJ1-6, with TRBD1 identical over 7 bases. This CDR3 is built from 16 residues. Trimming cost V 6 bases and J 6 bases; bases outside gene matches: 11. The germline V gene encodes CDR1 MDHEN and CDR2 SYDVKM. This CDR3 is CASSPPTDRTNSPLHF. The CDR3 DNA sequence: TGTGCCAGCAGCCCTCCGACGGACAGGACTAATTCACCCCTCCACTTT.

The rearrangement joins TRBV6-1 to TRBJ1-1; no definite D call. Per germline, CDR1 MNHNS and CDR2 SASEGT. CDR3 length equals 13 residues. V was clipped by 1 base and J by 1 base, with 4 bases between them. The CDR3 coding sequence is TGTGCCAGCAGTGAAGGATGGAACACTGAAGCTTTCTTT. This gives the protein CASSEGWNTEAFF.

This clone was counted once. The chain recombines TRBV28 with TRBJ1-2, with 9 nucleotides matching TRBD1. This CDR3 is 15 amino acids long. Germline V CDR1 and CDR2: MDHEN, SYDVKM. Unmatched junction bases numbered 11, after V lost 4 bases and J lost 8 bases. Here the CDR3 reads CASSSADRGRRGYTF. In DNA, the CDR3 is TGTGCCAGCAGTTCAGCGGACAGGGGTAGAAGGGGCTACACCTTC.

This clone was recorded once. The rearrangement links TRBV19 to TRBJ1-5, with TRBD1 as a possible D gene (5 bases). Germline CDR1 reads LNHDA; CDR2 reads SQIVND (reference sequence). CDR3 length: 14 amino acids. V gave up 4 bases and J gave up 9 bases, with 16 bases separating them. CDR3 region: CASSKGSANGPQHF. The DNA of the CDR3 is TGTGCCAGTAGTAAGGGGTCAGCTAATGGGCCCCAGCATTTT.

This clone was seen a handful of times. The rearrangement uses TRBV19 and TRBJ1-6; 8 nucleotides agree with TRBD1. The CDR3 spans 15 residues. The germline gives CDR1 LNHDA, CDR2 SQIVND (reference sequence). The junction had 4 bases not matched to a gene; V was cut back by 7 bases and J by 2 bases. The DNA for the CDR3 is TGTGCCAGTACAACAGGGGGTACCTATAATTCACCCCTCCACTTT. Encoded protein: CASTTGGTYNSPLHF.

The rearrangement uses TRBV7-9 and TRBJ1-1; 11 bases map to TRBD1. CDR1 and CDR2 from the germline V gene are SEHNR and FQNEAQ (reference sequence). Trimming removed 5 bases from V and 4 bases from J; junction bases left unmatched: 6. This CDR3 has 15 amino acids. For the CDR3, the DNA is TGTGCCAGCAGCCGGACAGGGGGCATCGTCACTGAAGCTTTCTTT. Translating it yields CASSRTGGIVTEAFF.

A single count supports this clone. The chain is built from TRBV19 and TRBJ1-6, with D tentatively TRBD1 (5 bases). CDR3 size: 13 residues. CDR1 and CDR2 (germline): LNHDA, SQIVND (reference sequence). V was pared by 6 bases and J by 7 bases, with 10 bases between. CDR3 nucleotide sequence: TGTGCCAGTAGACCGACAGCAAATTCACCCCTCCACTTT. This gives the protein CASRPTANSPLHF. Variable domain in full (rest from reference TRBV19 and TRBJ1-6): DGGITQSPKYLFRKEGQNVTLSCEQNLNHDAMYWYRQDPGQGLRLIYYSQIVNDFQKGDIAEGYSVSREKKESFPLTVTSAQKNPTAFYLCASRPTANSPLHFGNGTRLTVT.

The CDR3 sequence is CASSIKDRGRPLHF. The CDR3 DNA is TGTGCCAGTAGTATTAAGGACAGGGGGCGGCCCCTCCACTTT. The rearrangement uses TRBV19 and TRBJ1-6, with 11 bases aligning to TRBD1. Germline V gene data show CDR1 as LNHDA and CDR2 as SQIVND (reference sequence). V shed 3 bases and J 13 bases; nucleotides not matched to a gene: 5. This CDR3 contains 14 residues.

The chain links TRBV5-1 to TRBJ1-5, with TRBD1 as a possible D gene (5 bases). The V end lost 1 base, the J end lost 2 bases, and 10 bases lay between the germline ends. The germline V gene encodes CDR1 SGHRS and CDR2 YFSETQ. The CDR3 runs to 15 residues. CDR3 residues: CASSLQGGGNQPQHF. CDR3 coding DNA: TGCGCCAGCAGCTTGCAGGGCGGGGGCAATCAGCCCCAGCATTTT.